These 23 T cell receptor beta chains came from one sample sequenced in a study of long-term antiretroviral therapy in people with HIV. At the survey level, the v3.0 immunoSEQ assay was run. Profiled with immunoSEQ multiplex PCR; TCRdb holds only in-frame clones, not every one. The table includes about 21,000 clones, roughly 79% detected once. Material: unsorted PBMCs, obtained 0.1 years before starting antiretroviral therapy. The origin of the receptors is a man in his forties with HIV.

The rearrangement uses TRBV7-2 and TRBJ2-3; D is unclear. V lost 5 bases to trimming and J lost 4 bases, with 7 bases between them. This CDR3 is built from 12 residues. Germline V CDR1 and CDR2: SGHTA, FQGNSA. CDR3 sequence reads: CASSLFSDTQYF. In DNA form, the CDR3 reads TGTGCCAGCAGCCTTTTCTCAGATACGCAGTATTTT.

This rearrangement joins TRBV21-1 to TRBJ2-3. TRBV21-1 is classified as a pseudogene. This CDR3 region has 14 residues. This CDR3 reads CASSNREVRDTQYF. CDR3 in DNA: TGTGCCAGCAGTAACAGGGAGGTGAGAGATACGCAGTATTTT.

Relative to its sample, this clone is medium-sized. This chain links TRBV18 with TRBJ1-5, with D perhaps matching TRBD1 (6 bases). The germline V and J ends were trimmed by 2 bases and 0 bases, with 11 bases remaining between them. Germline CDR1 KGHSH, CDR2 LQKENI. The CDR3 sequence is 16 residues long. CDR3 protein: CASSPFDRTSNQPQHF. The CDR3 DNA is TGTGCCAGCTCACCATTCGACAGGACTAGCAATCAGCCCCAGCATTTT.

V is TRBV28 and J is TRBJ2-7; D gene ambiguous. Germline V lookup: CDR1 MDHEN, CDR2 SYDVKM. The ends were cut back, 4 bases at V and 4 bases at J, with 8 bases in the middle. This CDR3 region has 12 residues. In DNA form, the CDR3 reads TGTGCCAGCAGTTCCGTCACTTACGAGCAGTACTTC. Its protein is CASSSVTYEQYF.

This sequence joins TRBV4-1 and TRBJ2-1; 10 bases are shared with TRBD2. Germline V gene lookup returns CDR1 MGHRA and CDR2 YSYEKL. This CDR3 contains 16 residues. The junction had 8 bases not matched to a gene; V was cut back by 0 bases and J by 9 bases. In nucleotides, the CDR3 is TGCGCCAGCAGCCAAGATCCCAGCGGGAGGGCCAGTGAGCAGTTCTTC. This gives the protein CASSQDPSGRASEQFF.

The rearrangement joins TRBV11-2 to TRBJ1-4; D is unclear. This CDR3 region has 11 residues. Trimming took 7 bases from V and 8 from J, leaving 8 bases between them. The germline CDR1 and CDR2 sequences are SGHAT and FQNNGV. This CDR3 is CASTATEKLFF. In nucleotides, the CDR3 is TGTGCCAGCACCGCAACGGAAAAACTGTTTTTT.

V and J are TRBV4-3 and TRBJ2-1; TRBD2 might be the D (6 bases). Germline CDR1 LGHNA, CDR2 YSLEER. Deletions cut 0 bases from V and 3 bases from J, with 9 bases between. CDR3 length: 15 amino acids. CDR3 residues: CASSQDDGGYNEQFF. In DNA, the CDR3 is TGCGCCAGCAGCCAAGATGACGGGGGCTACAATGAGCAGTTCTTC.

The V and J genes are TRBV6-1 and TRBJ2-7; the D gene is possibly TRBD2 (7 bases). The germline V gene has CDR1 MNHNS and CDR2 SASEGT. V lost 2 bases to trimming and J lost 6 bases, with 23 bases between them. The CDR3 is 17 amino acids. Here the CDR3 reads CASSEPIRGAPPREQYF. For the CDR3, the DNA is TGTGCCAGCAGTGAACCCATTCGGGGGGCGCCGCCGCGCGAGCAGTACTTC.

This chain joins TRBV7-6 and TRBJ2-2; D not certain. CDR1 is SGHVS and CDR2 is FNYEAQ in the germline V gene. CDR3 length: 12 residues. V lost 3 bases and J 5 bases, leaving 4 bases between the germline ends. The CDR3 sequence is CASSFWTGELFF. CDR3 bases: TGTGCCAGCAGCTTTTGGACCGGGGAGCTGTTTTTT. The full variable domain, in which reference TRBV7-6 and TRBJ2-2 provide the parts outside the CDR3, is GAGVSQSPRYKVTKRGQDVALRCDPISGHVSLYWYRQALGQGPEFLTYFNYEAQQDKSGLPNDRFSAERPEGSISTLTIQRTEQRDSAMYRCASSFWTGELFFGEGSRLTVL.

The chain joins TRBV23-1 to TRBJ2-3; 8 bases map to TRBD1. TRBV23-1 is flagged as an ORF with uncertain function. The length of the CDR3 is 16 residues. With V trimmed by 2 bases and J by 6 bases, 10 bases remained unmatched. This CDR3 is CASSQPRFRTGDTQYF. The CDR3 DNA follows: TGCGCCAGCAGTCAACCAAGATTTAGGACAGGGGATACGCAGTATTTT.

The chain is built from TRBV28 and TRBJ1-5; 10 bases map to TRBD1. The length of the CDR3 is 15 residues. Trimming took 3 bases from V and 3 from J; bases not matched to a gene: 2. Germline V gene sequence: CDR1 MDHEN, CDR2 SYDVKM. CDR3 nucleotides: TGTGCCAGCAGTTTGGGGACAGGGGACAATCAGCCCCAGCATTTT. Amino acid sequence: CASSLGTGDNQPQHF.

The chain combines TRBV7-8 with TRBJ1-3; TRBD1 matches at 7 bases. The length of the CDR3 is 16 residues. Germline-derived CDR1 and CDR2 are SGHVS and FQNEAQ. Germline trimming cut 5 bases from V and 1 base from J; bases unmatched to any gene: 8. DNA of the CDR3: TGTGCCAGCAGCCCCCGACAGGGACCATCTGGAAACACCATATATTTT. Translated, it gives CASSPRQGPSGNTIYF.

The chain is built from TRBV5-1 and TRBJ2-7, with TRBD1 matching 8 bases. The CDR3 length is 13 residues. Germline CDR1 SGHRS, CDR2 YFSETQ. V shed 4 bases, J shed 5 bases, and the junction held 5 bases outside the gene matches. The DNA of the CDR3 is TGCGCCAGCAGCCAGGGACAGGTTGACGAGCAGTACTTC. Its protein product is CASSQGQVDEQYF.

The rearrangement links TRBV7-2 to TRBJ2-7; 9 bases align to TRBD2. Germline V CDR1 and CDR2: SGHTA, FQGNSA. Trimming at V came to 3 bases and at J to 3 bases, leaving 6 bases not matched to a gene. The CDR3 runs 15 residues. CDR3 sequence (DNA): TGTGCCAGCAGCTTCTCGACTAGCGGACTCTACGAGCAGTACTTC. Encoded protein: CASSFSTSGLYEQYF.

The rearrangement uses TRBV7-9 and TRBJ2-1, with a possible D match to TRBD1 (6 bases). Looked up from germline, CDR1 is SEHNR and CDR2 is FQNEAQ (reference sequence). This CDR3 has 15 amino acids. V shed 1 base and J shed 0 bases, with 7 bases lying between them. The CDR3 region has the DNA TGTGCCAGCAGCTTAGGGGACATCTCCTACAATGAGCAGTTCTTC. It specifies CASSLGDISYNEQFF.

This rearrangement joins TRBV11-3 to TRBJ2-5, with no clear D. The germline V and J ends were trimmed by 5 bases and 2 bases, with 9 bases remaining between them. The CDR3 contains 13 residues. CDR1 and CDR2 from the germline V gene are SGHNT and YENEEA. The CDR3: CASSTGSQETQYF. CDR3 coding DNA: TGTGCCAGCAGCACTGGCAGTCAAGAGACCCAGTACTTC.

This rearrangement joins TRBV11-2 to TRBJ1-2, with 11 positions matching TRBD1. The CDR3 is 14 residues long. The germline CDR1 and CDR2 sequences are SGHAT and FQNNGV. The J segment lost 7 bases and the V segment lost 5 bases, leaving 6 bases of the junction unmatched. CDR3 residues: CASSPRTGGVGYTF. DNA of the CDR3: TGTGCCAGCAGCCCACGGACAGGGGGCGTTGGCTACACCTTC. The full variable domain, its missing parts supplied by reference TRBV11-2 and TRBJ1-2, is EAGVAQSPRYKIIEKRQSVAFWCNPISGHATLYWYQQILGQGPKLLIQFQNNGVVDDSQLPKDRFSAERLKGVDSTLKIQPAKLEDSAVYLCASSPRTGGVGYTFGSGTRLTVV.

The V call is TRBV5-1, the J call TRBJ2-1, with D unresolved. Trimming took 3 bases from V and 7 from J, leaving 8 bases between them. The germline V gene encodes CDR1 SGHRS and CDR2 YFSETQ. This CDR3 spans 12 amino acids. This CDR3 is CASSYQMNEQFF. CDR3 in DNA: TGCGCCAGCAGCTACCAAATGAATGAGCAGTTCTTC.

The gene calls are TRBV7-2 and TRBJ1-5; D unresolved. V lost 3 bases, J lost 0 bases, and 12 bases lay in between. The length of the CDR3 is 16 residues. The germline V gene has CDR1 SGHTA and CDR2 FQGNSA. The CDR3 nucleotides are TGTGCCAGCAGCTTTGGACCGATATATAGCAATCAGCCCCAGCATTTT. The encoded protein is CASSFGPIYSNQPQHF.

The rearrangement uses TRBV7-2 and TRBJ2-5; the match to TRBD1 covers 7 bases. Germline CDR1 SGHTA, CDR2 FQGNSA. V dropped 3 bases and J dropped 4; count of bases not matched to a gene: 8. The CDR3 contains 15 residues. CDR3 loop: CASSFRGMYTETQYF. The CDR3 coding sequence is TGTGCCAGCAGCTTCAGGGGGATGTACACAGAGACCCAGTACTTC. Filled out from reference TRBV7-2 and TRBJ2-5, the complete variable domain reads GAGVSQSPSNKVTEKGKDVELRCDPISGHTALYWYRQSLGQGLEFLIYFQGNSAPDKSGLPSDRFSAERTGGSVSTLTIQRTQQEDSAVYLCASSFRGMYTETQYFGPGTRLLVL.

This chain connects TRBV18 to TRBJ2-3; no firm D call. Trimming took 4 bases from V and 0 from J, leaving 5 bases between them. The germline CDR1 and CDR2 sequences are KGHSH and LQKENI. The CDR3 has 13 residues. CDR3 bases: TGTGCCAGCTCACGGGTTAGCACAGATACGCAGTATTTT. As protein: CASSRVSTDTQYF. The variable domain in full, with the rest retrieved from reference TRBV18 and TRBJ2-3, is NAGVMQNPRHLVRRRGQEARLRCSPMKGHSHVYWYRQLPEEGLKFMVYLQKENIIDESGMPKERFSAEFPKEGPSILRIQQVVRGDSAAYFCASSRVSTDTQYFGPGTRLTVL.

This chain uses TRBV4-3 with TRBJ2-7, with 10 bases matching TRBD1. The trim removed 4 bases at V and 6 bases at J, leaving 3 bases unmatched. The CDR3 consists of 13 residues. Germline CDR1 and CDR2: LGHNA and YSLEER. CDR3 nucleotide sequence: TGCGCCAGCAGCCGGGACAGGGGCAGCGAGCAGTACTTC. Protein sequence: CASSRDRGSEQYF.

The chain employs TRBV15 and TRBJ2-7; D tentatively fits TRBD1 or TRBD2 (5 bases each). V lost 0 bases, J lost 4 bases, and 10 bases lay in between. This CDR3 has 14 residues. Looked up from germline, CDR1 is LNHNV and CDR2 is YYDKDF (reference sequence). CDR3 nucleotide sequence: TGTGCCACCAGCAGAGATTTGGGGGAATACGAGCAGTACTTC. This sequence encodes CATSRDLGEYEQYF.